The 23 T cell receptor beta chains below were found in one sample sequenced in a study of CD8+ T cells in alopecia areata. Regarding treatment: oral pan-JAK inhibitor, 5-10 mg twice daily. As the sequencing template, cDNA was produced by extracting RNA and reverse transcribing it. Data came from immunoSEQ multiplex PCR; TCRdb stores just in-frame clones and leaves some out. The data hold about 160,000 clones, with around 71% observed a single time. The input for sequencing was CD4+ T cells sorted from blood, taken at week 4, from a patient treated with tofacitinib. These receptor sequences come from a human donor with alopecia areata.

The gene calls are TRBV2 and TRBJ1-6; no clear D. Germline CDR1 SNHLY, CDR2 FYNNEI. This CDR3 spans 11 amino acids. The V gene lost 6 bases and the J gene lost 8 bases, with 5 bases spanning the gap. The CDR3 is CASSGYSPLHF. CDR3 nucleotides: TGTGCCAGCAGCGGATATTCACCCCTCCACTTT. The whole variable domain, filled in from reference TRBV2 and TRBJ1-6, reads EPEVTQTPSHQVTQMGQEVILRCVPISNHLYFYWYRQILGQKVEFLVSFYNNEISEKSEIFDDQFSVERPDGSNFTLKIRSTKLEDSAMYFCASSGYSPLHFGNGTRLTVT.

This clone was counted between two and nine times. This sequence joins TRBV19 and TRBJ1-1; D not certain. CDR3 length: 14 amino acids. The germline CDR1 and CDR2 sequences are LNHDA and SQIVND (reference sequence). V was shortened by 5 bases and J by 1 base, with 11 bases between the two germline ends. CDR3 loop: CASSAPWGNTEAFF. The CDR3 DNA sequence: TGTGCCAGTAGTGCCCCTTGGGGGAACACTGAAGCTTTCTTT. The complete variable domain, with remaining parts taken from reference TRBV19 and TRBJ1-1, reads DGGITQSPKYLFRKEGQNVTLSCEQNLNHDAMYWYRQDPGQGLRLIYYSQIVNDFQKGDIAEGYSVSREKKESFPLTVTSAQKNPTAFYLCASSAPWGNTEAFFGQGTRLTVV.

This chain uses TRBV4-2 with TRBJ1-5; 7 nucleotides agree with TRBD1. The CDR3 extends over 16 amino acids. Losses at the gene ends were 1 base for V and 5 bases for J; bases not matched to a gene: 8. Per germline, CDR1 LGHNA and CDR2 YNFKEQ. The CDR3 spells CASSQALYRGDQPQHF. The CDR3 coding sequence is TGTGCCAGCAGCCAAGCTCTGTACAGGGGTGATCAGCCCCAGCATTTT.

This clone was counted a single time. The CDR3 DNA reads as TGCGCCAGCAGCTTCGGGACAGGTTTAGACCGGTACTTC. It yields the protein CASSFGTGLDRYF. V and J are TRBV5-1 and TRBJ2-5; TRBD1 matches 8 bases. The CDR3 sequence is 13 residues long. J lost 13 bases, V lost 2 bases, and 10 bases had no gene match. Germline loops: CDR1 SGHRS, CDR2 YFSETQ.

This clone has only a few counts. The V and J genes are TRBV2 and TRBJ2-1; the D is unclear. The CDR3 is 11 residues long. Trimming shortened V by 5 bases and J by 3 bases, and 2 bases separated the two germline ends. Germline V CDR1 and CDR2: SNHLY, FYNNEI. The CDR3 nucleotides are TGTGCCAGCAGTTACTACAATGAGCAGTTCTTC. Protein: CASSYYNEQFF.

The chain is built from TRBV29-1 and TRBJ1-2; no definite D call. CDR1 and CDR2 from the germline V gene are SQVTM and ANQGSEA. This CDR3 is 14 amino acids long. The V gene lost 4 bases and the J gene lost 10 bases, with 22 bases spanning the gap. The CDR3 DNA sequence: TGCAGCGTTGTTATAGGATCGGCCCCCGCACTCTACACCTTC. Translation gives CSVVIGSAPALYTF. Combining the CDR3 with reference TRBV29-1 and TRBJ1-2 gives the whole variable domain SAVISQKPSRDICQRGTSLTIQCQVDSQVTMMFWYRQQPGQSLTLIATANQGSEATYESGFVIDKFPISRPNLTFSTLTVSNMSPEDSSIYLCSVVIGSAPALYTFGSGTRLTVV.

This clone showed up just a few times. The chain uses TRBV2 and TRBJ2-5, with 8 bases that match TRBD2. This CDR3 comprises 14 residues. The ends lost 8 bases at V and 2 bases at J; junction bases unmatched: 7. Per the germline V gene, CDR1 is SNHLY and CDR2 is FYNNEI. The CDR3 loop is CASYVTGGQETQYF. In nucleotides, the CDR3 is TGTGCCAGCTATGTAACGGGGGGGCAAGAGACCCAGTACTTC.

This clone was picked up a small number of times. The chain links TRBV7-8 to TRBJ1-1; no clear D. Trimming removed 5 bases from V and 4 bases from J, with 11 bases in between. CDR3 length: 13 amino acids. Germline-derived CDR1 and CDR2 are SGHVS and FQNEAQ. This CDR3 reads CASSPRSFTEAFF. CDR3 sequence (DNA): TGTGCCAGCAGCCCTCGAAGTTTCACTGAAGCTTTCTTT.

This clone occurred once. This chain connects TRBV30 to TRBJ2-3; maybe TRBD1 (5 bases). The CDR3 runs 14 residues. V shed 1 base and J shed 4 bases, with 12 bases lying between them. Germline V gives CDR1 GTSNPN, CDR2 SVGIG (reference sequence). CDR3 protein: CAWSAQGVSDTQYF. In DNA form, the CDR3 reads TGTGCCTGGAGTGCCCAAGGGGTCTCAGATACGCAGTATTTT.

In this sample, this clone turned up a few times. V and J are TRBV6-5 and TRBJ2-1; D tentatively fits TRBD1 or TRBD2 (5 bases each). CDR1 and CDR2 from the germline V gene are MNHEY and SVGAGI. V lost 7 bases to trimming and J lost 0 bases, with 10 bases between them. This CDR3 spans 14 amino acids. CDR3 in DNA: TGTGCCAGCACTAGGGACCGCTCCTACAATGAGCAGTTCTTC. Amino acid sequence: CASTRDRSYNEQFF.

A note on this clone: Other DNA sequences within the sample encode an identical CDR3. The chain employs TRBV30 and TRBJ1-1; D not resolved. V lost 2 bases and J 4 bases, leaving 2 bases between the germline ends. There are 10 residues in the CDR3. Per the germline V gene, CDR1 is GTSNPN and CDR2 is SVGIG (reference sequence). DNA for the CDR3: TGTGCCTGGAGTCTCACTGAAGCTTTCTTT. Protein: CAWSLTEAFF.

The V and J genes are TRBV5-1 and TRBJ1-5; maybe TRBD1 (5 bases). Trimming removed 0 bases from V and 0 bases from J, with 10 bases in between. The CDR3 is 16 residues long. Germline V CDR1 and CDR2: SGHRS, YFSETQ. The CDR3 reads CASSLGGDSSNQPQHF. The CDR3 bases are TGCGCCAGCAGCTTGGGCGGGGACTCTAGCAATCAGCCCCAGCATTTT.

The gene calls are TRBV19 and TRBJ1-5; TRBD1 might be the D (5 bases). V dropped 3 bases and J dropped 6 bases, with 18 bases sitting between them. The germline V gene encodes CDR1 LNHDA and CDR2 SQIVND (reference sequence). The CDR3 loop spans 16 amino acids. The CDR3 DNA reads as TGTGCCAGTAGTATGGGGTTCGCGGACATACTTCAGCCCCAGCATTTT. Its translation: CASSMGFADILQPQHF.

This clone appeared a few times. The chain recombines TRBV7-2 with TRBJ2-1, with 8 nucleotides matching TRBD2. Per the germline V gene, CDR1 is SGHTA and CDR2 is FQGNSA. CDR3 length: 15 residues. V dropped 5 bases and J dropped 5; count of bases not matched to a gene: 8. As DNA, the CDR3 is TGTGCCAGCAGCCTCCAGCGGGGGTTAAACAATGAGCAGTTCTTC. This encodes CASSLQRGLNNEQFF.

This chain's CDR3 is CASSLDSAPQYF. The DNA of the CDR3 is TGTGCCAGCAGCTTAGATTCTGCGCCGCAGTACTTC. J is TRBJ2-7 and V is TRBV7-9, with no clear D. Germline-derived CDR1 and CDR2 are SEHNR and FQNEAQ (reference sequence). The V and J ends lost 1 base and 9 bases respectively, with 10 bases between them. The CDR3 covers 12 residues. Combining the CDR3 with reference TRBV7-9 and TRBJ2-7 gives the whole variable domain DTGVSQNPRHKITKRGQNVTFRCDPISEHNRLYWYRQTLGQGPEFLTYFQNEAQLEKSRLLSDRFSAERPKGSFSTLEIQRTEQGDSAMYLCASSLDSAPQYFGPGTRLTVT.

This chain links TRBV7-9 with TRBJ1-1; D gene unclear. The germline gives CDR1 SEHNR, CDR2 FQNEAQ (reference sequence). The CDR3 covers 13 residues. Deletions cut 5 bases from V and 1 base from J, with 8 bases between. CDR3 sequence (DNA): TGTGCCAGCAGCATCCGGGCGAACACTGAAGCTTTCTTT. Its protein is CASSIRANTEAFF.

This clone has a handful of counts. V is TRBV7-9 and J is TRBJ2-5, with 10 nucleotides matching TRBD2. V shed 5 bases and J 5 bases; nucleotides not matched to a gene: 11. Germline V CDR1 and CDR2: SEHNR, FQNEAQ (reference sequence). The CDR3 is made up of 16 amino acids. CDR3 in amino acids: CASSRTASGGGETQYF. CDR3 nucleotides: TGTGCCAGCAGCCGTACCGCTAGCGGGGGCGGGGAGACCCAGTACTTC.

The chain has TRBV6-5 and TRBJ1-2; 10 bases line up with TRBD1. Per germline, CDR1 MNHEY and CDR2 SVGAGI. The length of the CDR3 is 13 residues. Trimming took 6 bases from V and 3 from J; bases not matched to a gene: 1. As DNA, the CDR3 is TGTGCCAGCAGGGGGACAGGGGACTATGGCTACACCTTC. Translating gives CASRGTGDYGYTF.

This clone appeared once. The rearrangement links TRBV12-5 to TRBJ2-1; 8 nucleotides agree with TRBD1. J lost 8 bases, V lost 10 bases, and 4 bases had no gene match. The CDR3 length is 11 residues. CDR1 and CDR2 (germline): LGHNT, FRNRAP. The CDR3: CAMGQAHEQFF. The CDR3 region has the DNA TGTGCTATGGGACAGGCCCATGAGCAGTTCTTC.

This clone was detected only a few times. The CDR3 reads CAWSGQATEAFF. The CDR3 bases are TGTGCCTGGAGCGGACAGGCGACTGAAGCTTTCTTT. The V gene is TRBV30, the J gene TRBJ1-1; 7 bases map to TRBD1. The CDR3 is made up of 12 amino acids. The germline V gene has CDR1 GTSNPN and CDR2 SVGIG (reference sequence). V was pared by 3 bases and J by 5 bases, with 3 bases of the junction left unmatched.

V is TRBV27 and J is TRBJ1-1; the D is unclear. This CDR3 is built from 16 residues. Trimming took off 5 bases at V and 5 bases at J, with 21 bases between the two ends. CDR1 and CDR2 from the germline V gene are MNHEY and SMNVEV (reference sequence). The CDR3 DNA is TGTGCCAGCAGTGTTGGACGTCTCTTAGGAGGGACTGAAGCTTTCTTT. It is translated as CASSVGRLLGGTEAFF.

This clone showed up just a few times. Additional DNA sequences in this sample encode the identical CDR3. The rearrangement links TRBV30 to TRBJ1-1; a weak D match, TRBD1 (5 bases). This CDR3 region has 14 residues. CDR1 GTSNPN and CDR2 SVGIG come from the germline V gene (reference sequence). The germline V and J ends were trimmed by 0 bases and 0 bases, with 8 bases remaining between them. The CDR3 region has the DNA TGTGCCTGGAGTGTGGGACCGATGAACACTGAAGCTTTCTTT. It yields the protein CAWSVGPMNTEAFF.

The chain uses TRBV5-1 and TRBJ2-3, with a weak D call TRBD2 (5 bases). Germline CDR1 is SGHRS and CDR2 is YFSETQ. The CDR3 has 13 amino acids. Trimming took off 7 bases at V and 9 bases at J, with 18 bases between the two ends. CDR3 protein: CASLATSEGTQYF. The CDR3 coding sequence is TGCGCCAGCCTTGCCACCTCCGAGGGCACGCAGTATTTT.